Each of the 32 T cell receptor beta chains below was sequenced from the same sample in a study of glioma-infiltrating T cells after dendritic cell vaccination. The data were produced by immunoSEQ multiplex PCR, yet TCRdb's version contains in-frame clones alone and is incomplete. There are tens of thousands of clones in the sample; around 87% occur only once, and approximately 2.1% lies in the top ten. Regarding time point: after dendritic cell vaccination, including at tumor progression/relapse. The source material was blood, sampled after dendritic cell vaccination. The receptor set was obtained from a human donor with glioblastoma.

This chain uses TRBV5-4 with TRBJ1-1; D may be TRBD1 (6 bases). Per the germline V gene, CDR1 is SGHNT and CDR2 is YYREEE (reference sequence). The CDR3 has 15 amino acids. Between the trimmed V and J ends, which lost 1 base and 1 base, there was a span of 11 bases. CDR3: CASSLWDKKNTEAFF. The CDR3 nucleotides are TGTGCCAGCAGCTTGTGGGACAAGAAGAACACTGAAGCTTTCTTT.

The rearrangement uses TRBV11-2 and TRBJ1-5, with D perhaps TRBD1 (5 bases). Germline V gene data show CDR1 as SGHAT and CDR2 as FQNNGV. This CDR3 is built from 15 residues. V gave up 5 bases and J gave up 6 bases, with 17 bases separating them. CDR3 protein: CASSLGAREGQPQHF. In DNA form, the CDR3 reads TGTGCCAGCAGCCTCGGGGCCAGGGAGGGTCAGCCCCAGCATTTT.

V usage is TRBV7-8 and J usage is TRBJ2-5; D is perhaps TRBD2 (5 bases). From germline, CDR1 is SGHVS and CDR2 FQNEAQ. Trimming left V 0 bases short and J 7 bases short, with 15 bases between. The CDR3 runs to 15 residues. CDR3 amino acids: CASSLAVLRAGTQYF. As DNA, the CDR3 is TGTGCCAGCAGCTTAGCGGTTTTGCGGGCGGGGACCCAGTACTTC.

The genes are TRBV6-5 and TRBJ1-1, with D hard to call. Germline V gene lookup returns CDR1 MNHEY and CDR2 SVGAGI. CDR3 size: 15 residues. Between the trimmed V and J ends, which lost 2 bases and 3 bases, there was a span of 13 bases. The CDR3 reads CASSYKGIGDTEAFF. The CDR3 DNA reads as TGTGCCAGCAGTTACAAAGGGATCGGGGACACTGAAGCTTTCTTT.

The chain recombines TRBV5-8 with TRBJ2-7; possible D gene TRBD2, 5 bases. The CDR3 runs 17 residues. The germline V gene encodes CDR1 SGHTS and CDR2 YDEGEE. Trimming pared 2 bases from V and 2 bases from J, leaving 20 bases between. CDR3 sequence reads: CASSLLGPRTLAYEQYF. CDR3 bases: TGTGCCAGCAGCTTATTGGGCCCTCGGACTTTAGCCTACGAGCAGTACTTC.

There are a few counts of this clone. The chain is built from TRBV18 and TRBJ1-5; 7 positions match TRBD1. The germline V gene has CDR1 KGHSH and CDR2 LQKENI. The CDR3 totals 16 residues. J was trimmed by 0 bases and V by 1 base; bases with no gene match: 3. The CDR3 coding sequence is TGTGCCAGCTCACCACGGGACAGACTTAGCAATCAGCCCCAGCATTTT. This codes for CASSPRDRLSNQPQHF. The entire variable domain, with the rest obtained from reference TRBV18 and TRBJ1-5, is as follows: NAGVMQNPRHLVRRRGQEARLRCSPMKGHSHVYWYRQLPEEGLKFMVYLQKENIIDESGMPKERFSAEFPKEGPSILRIQQVVRGDSAAYFCASSPRDRLSNQPQHFGDGTRLSIL.

The rearrangement uses TRBV13 and TRBJ1-4; D gene ambiguous. Germline V gene sequence: CDR1 PRHDT, CDR2 FYEKMQ (reference sequence). The V end was cut by 1 base, the J end by 4 bases, with 10 bases between. This CDR3 has 15 amino acids. This CDR3 reads CASSLVLQNNEKLFF. CDR3 bases: TGTGCCAGCAGCTTAGTTCTCCAGAATAATGAAAAACTGTTTTTT.

The J gene is TRBJ2-7, the V gene TRBV18; maybe TRBD1 (5 bases). The CDR3 has 13 amino acids. Germline loops: CDR1 KGHSH, CDR2 LQKENI. Trimming cost V 4 bases and J 7 bases, with 14 bases left between them. The DNA for the CDR3 is TGTGCCAGCTCACAGGGCAAGGGGAATGAGCAGTACTTC. This codes for CASSQGKGNEQYF. The full variable domain, with the rest looked up from reference TRBV18 and TRBJ2-7, is NAGVMQNPRHLVRRRGQEARLRCSPMKGHSHVYWYRQLPEEGLKFMVYLQKENIIDESGMPKERFSAEFPKEGPSILRIQQVVRGDSAAYFCASSQGKGNEQYFGPGTRLTVT.

The chain recombines TRBV11-3 with TRBJ2-7, with a weak D call TRBD1 (5 bases). The germline V gene has CDR1 SGHNT and CDR2 YENEEA. Trimming stripped 2 bases from V and 2 bases from J, with 13 bases between. The CDR3 extends over 15 amino acids. The CDR3 protein is CASSLRSGQPYEQYF. The DNA of the CDR3 is TGTGCCAGCAGCTTACGGTCAGGGCAACCCTACGAGCAGTACTTC.

This chain uses TRBV7-2 with TRBJ2-1, with D unresolved. The CDR3 sequence is 11 residues long. Germline V gives CDR1 SGHTA, CDR2 FQGNSA. V was pared by 4 bases and J by 10 bases, with 8 bases between. CDR3 nucleotides: TGTGCCAGCAGCTATATTAGCGAGCAGTTCTTC. It yields the protein CASSYISEQFF.

The CDR3 sequence: CASRGQGLGEAFF. As DNA, the CDR3 is TGTGCCAGTAGGGGACAGGGGCTAGGTGAAGCTTTCTTT. This chain links TRBV19 with TRBJ1-1, with 10 bases identical to TRBD1. The CDR3 consists of 13 residues. J gave up 7 bases and V 6 bases, and 5 bases lay outside the gene matches. CDR1 and CDR2 from the germline V gene are LNHDA and SQIVND (reference sequence). Full variable domain (remainder filled in from reference TRBV19 and TRBJ1-1): DGGITQSPKYLFRKEGQNVTLSCEQNLNHDAMYWYRQDPGQGLRLIYYSQIVNDFQKGDIAEGYSVSREKKESFPLTVTSAQKNPTAFYLCASRGQGLGEAFFGQGTRLTVV.

Here the CDR3 DNA reads TGTGCCAGTAGTATTCAGGGATCGGGCACTGAAGCTTTCTTT. Its protein product is CASSIQGSGTEAFF. V gene TRBV19 combines with J gene TRBJ1-1; D perhaps matches TRBD1 (5 bases). CDR1 is LNHDA, CDR2 SQIVND, per germline (reference sequence). Trimming cost V 3 bases and J 4 bases, with 12 bases left between them. The length of the CDR3 is 14 residues.

The chain couples TRBV7-8 to TRBJ2-1; possibly TRBD2 for D (5 bases). The CDR3 runs to 13 residues. Trimming removed 5 bases at V and 7 bases at J, with 12 bases between. Germline loops: CDR1 SGHVS, CDR2 FQNEAQ. The CDR3 reads CASSRGPTNEQFF. CDR3 nucleotide sequence: TGTGCCAGCAGCCGAGGGCCCACGAATGAGCAGTTCTTC.

The chain joins TRBV2 to TRBJ1-2; 7 bases are shared with TRBD1. Germline assignment: CDR1 SNHLY and CDR2 FYNNEI. Germline trimming cut 10 bases from V and 8 bases from J; bases unmatched to any gene: 10. The CDR3 covers 12 residues. As DNA, the CDR3 is TGTGCCACGACAGGGATCTTTGGGGGCTACACCTTC. Protein sequence: CATTGIFGGYTF.

In this sample, this clone turned up once. J is TRBJ1-6 and V is TRBV4-3; 9 bases map to TRBD1. Germline trimming cut 5 bases from V and 5 bases from J; bases unmatched to any gene: 1. CDR1 and CDR2 from the germline V gene are LGHNA and YSLEER. The CDR3 consists of 14 residues. The CDR3 loop is CASSWTGDNSPLHF. The CDR3 coding sequence is TGCGCCAGCAGCTGGACAGGGGATAATTCACCCCTCCACTTT.

The rearrangement links TRBV4-1 to TRBJ2-7, with TRBD2 matching 11 bases. The germline V gene has CDR1 MGHRA and CDR2 YSYEKL. The CDR3 totals 16 residues. V was clipped by 2 bases and J by 2 bases; unmatched bases: 5. The CDR3 region has the DNA TGCGCCAGCAGCCAACCTACTAGCGGGGGCACCTACGAGCAGTACTTC. Translation: CASSQPTSGGTYEQYF.

The V gene is TRBV6-5, the J gene TRBJ1-1; D remains ambiguous. Germline V lookup: CDR1 MNHEY, CDR2 SVGAGI. Trimming pared 0 bases from V and 6 bases from J, leaving 14 bases between. This CDR3 is 15 amino acids long. The CDR3 nucleotides are TGTGCCAGCAGTTACTCGACCGGGAGGTCGTCTGAAGCTTTCTTT. The encoded protein is CASSYSTGRSSEAFF.

This chain joins TRBV7-9 and TRBJ2-2; a possible D gene is TRBD1 (5 bases). In germline, CDR1 is SEHNR, CDR2 FQNEAQ (reference sequence). This CDR3 has 18 residues. The V end was cut by 5 bases, the J end by 1 base, with 20 bases between. The CDR3 loop reads CASSTTQGLAGNTGELFF. The CDR3 region has the DNA TGTGCCAGCAGCACCACTCAGGGCTTAGCAGGGAACACCGGGGAGCTGTTTTTT.

This clone was detected once. The CDR3 DNA reads as TGTGCCAGCAGTGGGGACAGCGGCAATCAGCCCCAGCATTTT. Its protein is CASSGDSGNQPQHF. The chain couples TRBV6-1 to TRBJ1-5; 7 bases agree with TRBD1. Germline V gene data show CDR1 as MNHNS and CDR2 as SASEGT. The CDR3 is 14 residues long. The J segment lost 2 bases and the V segment lost 4 bases, leaving 2 bases of the junction unmatched.

This clone showed up just once. The chain couples TRBV6-5 to TRBJ2-1, with 13 bases lining up with TRBD2. CDR1 is MNHEY and CDR2 is SVGAGI in the germline V gene. Germline trimming cut 2 bases from V and 7 bases from J; bases unmatched to any gene: 2. The CDR3 is made up of 15 amino acids. CDR3 DNA: TGTGCCAGCAGTTACACTAGCGGGGGGGCGAATGAGCAGTTCTTC. It translates to CASSYTSGGANEQFF.

The chain combines TRBV4-3 with TRBJ2-1; D unresolved. The CDR3 runs to 14 residues. Germline CDR1 LGHNA, CDR2 YSLEER. Between the trimmed V and J ends, which lost 1 base and 7 bases, there was a span of 11 bases. The CDR3 region has the DNA TGCGCCAGCAGCCAAGTTAGGAGACGGAATGAGCAGTTCTTC. Translated, it gives CASSQVRRRNEQFF.

Written as DNA, the CDR3 is TGTGCCACCGTGCTGCGGGGAGGGACAGATACGCAGTATTTT. This translates into CATVLRGGTDTQYF. V and J are TRBV6-1 and TRBJ2-3; 7 bases are a match to TRBD2. The CDR3 spans 14 residues. Germline V gives CDR1 MNHNS, CDR2 SASEGT. Unmatched junction bases numbered 10, after V lost 10 bases and J lost 3 bases.

This clone appeared a few times. Other nucleotide sequences from this sample produce the same CDR3. For the CDR3, the DNA is TGTGCCAGCAGGGCCACTAGCGGGAGAAACCCACCCCCCGCCAATGAGCAGTTCTTC. It codes for CASRATSGRNPPPANEQFF. V gene TRBV7-9 combines with J gene TRBJ2-1, with TRBD2 matching 11 bases. CDR3 length: 19 amino acids. Germline CDR1 SEHNR, CDR2 FQNEAQ (reference sequence). The V and J ends lost 6 bases and 6 bases, in that order; junction bases with no gene match: 19. Full variable domain (remainder filled in from reference TRBV7-9 and TRBJ2-1): DTGVSQNPRHKITKRGQNVTFRCDPISEHNRLYWYRQTLGQGPEFLTYFQNEAQLEKSRLLSDRFSAERPKGSFSTLEIQRTEQGDSAMYLCASRATSGRNPPPANEQFFGPGTRLTVL.

The chain couples TRBV27 to TRBJ2-5; D is unclear. The CDR3 sequence is 14 residues long. The V end was cut by 2 bases, the J end by 0 bases, with 7 bases between. Germline CDR1 MNHEY, CDR2 SMNVEV (reference sequence). This CDR3 is CASSLRQDQETQYF. CDR3 bases: TGTGCCAGCAGTTTACGGCAGGACCAAGAGACCCAGTACTTC.

This chain uses TRBV19 with TRBJ1-5, with D unclear. Trimming removed 7 bases at V and 0 bases at J, with 19 bases between. In germline, CDR1 is LNHDA, CDR2 SQIVND (reference sequence). This CDR3 is 17 amino acids long. CDR3 coding DNA: TGTGCCAGTAAGGAGCGAACCGAGAATTATAGCAATCAGCCCCAGCATTTT. This sequence encodes CASKERTENYSNQPQHF.

This clone has more than one count but fewer than ten. The CDR3 here is CASSKTPGLAAFTTQYF. CDR3 bases: TGCGCCAGCAGTAAAACCCCGGGACTAGCGGCTTTTACGACCCAGTACTTC. The chain employs TRBV4-1 and TRBJ2-5; the match to TRBD2 covers 11 bases. Germline V lookup: CDR1 MGHRA, CDR2 YSYEKL. With 6 bases clipped from V and 7 bases from J, the junction kept 16 bases outside the gene matches. The CDR3 runs 17 residues.

This chain uses TRBV7-2 with TRBJ2-1; TRBD2 matches 8 bases. Losses at the gene ends were 5 bases for V and 12 bases for J; bases not matched to a gene: 18. Germline CDR1 SGHTA, CDR2 FQGNSA. The CDR3 runs 16 residues. The CDR3 nucleotides read TGTGCCAGCAGCCTGGGGACGGGACTAGGCCGTACTAGGCAGTTCTTC. Translation gives CASSLGTGLGRTRQFF. The full variable domain, rest sourced from reference TRBV7-2 and TRBJ2-1, is GAGVSQSPSNKVTEKGKDVELRCDPISGHTALYWYRQSLGQGLEFLIYFQGNSAPDKSGLPSDRFSAERTGGSVSTLTIQRTQQEDSAVYLCASSLGTGLGRTRQFFGPGTRLTVL.

This clone was detected only once. The chain joins TRBV6-5 to TRBJ1-4, with 9 positions matching TRBD1. V was pared by 0 bases and J by 10 bases, with 9 bases of the junction left unmatched. Germline V gene sequence: CDR1 MNHEY, CDR2 SVGAGI. The CDR3 runs 16 residues. In DNA, the CDR3 is TGTGCCAGCAGTTACTCTGAGGGACAGGGAAGAGGAAAACTGTTTTTT. Translation gives CASSYSEGQGRGKLFF.

The chain is built from TRBV10-3 and TRBJ2-1, with D possibly matching TRBD2 (7 bases). The V gene's germline CDR1 is ENHRY and CDR2 SYGVKD. The length of the CDR3 is 15 residues. V was cut by 8 bases and J by 3 bases, with 17 bases left in between. This chain's CDR3 is CAIGGGGGGYNEQFF. In DNA form, the CDR3 reads TGTGCCATCGGGGGTGGGGGCGGGGGCTACAATGAGCAGTTCTTC.

This chain joins TRBV6-5 and TRBJ2-7, with TRBD1 identical over 9 bases. CDR1 and CDR2 (germline): MNHEY, SVGAGI. The CDR3 is 16 residues long. V lost 0 bases to trimming and J lost 3 bases; unmatched junction nucleotides: 6. DNA for the CDR3: TGTGCCAGCAGTTACTCGGGGACAGGGAAGGTCTACGAGCAGTACTTC. Its protein product is CASSYSGTGKVYEQYF.

A few counts support this clone. The J gene is TRBJ2-1, the V gene TRBV11-3; a weak D match, TRBD1 (6 bases). The CDR3 covers 15 residues. Germline V gene data show CDR1 as SGHNT and CDR2 as YENEEA. V lost 5 bases, J lost 4 bases, and 15 bases lay in between. CDR3 in DNA: TGTGCCAGCAGCCCTAGGGACACGATTTACAATGAGCAGTTCTTC. Its translation is CASSPRDTIYNEQFF.

This clone showed up just once. This rearrangement joins TRBV18 to TRBJ1-5; 8 bases map to TRBD1. The CDR3 length is 18 residues. V trimming: 0 bases; J trimming: 4 bases; junction bases outside the gene matches: 11. CDR1 KGHSH and CDR2 LQKENI come from the germline V gene. The DNA of the CDR3 is TGTGCCAGCTCACCACCAGGACAGGGCCCCAGGGGAAATCAGCCCCAGCATTTT. This encodes CASSPPGQGPRGNQPQHF. The entire variable domain, with the rest obtained from reference TRBV18 and TRBJ1-5, is as follows: NAGVMQNPRHLVRRRGQEARLRCSPMKGHSHVYWYRQLPEEGLKFMVYLQKENIIDESGMPKERFSAEFPKEGPSILRIQQVVRGDSAAYFCASSPPGQGPRGNQPQHFGDGTRLSIL.